The present TCR beta chain was sequenced within a study of tumor and adjacent non-tumor tissue in lung cancer. Turning to the study itself: The cohort had approximately 13 adenocarcinoma, a couple of squamous cell and 1 small cell patients. The patients, roughly 9 men and about 5 women, were roughly 30 to 80 with stage I to III disease.

This clonotype was seen more than once but under ten times. A much larger clone lies one base from this, so it may be a read error. TCRbeta libraries were built with three rounds of nested PCR, modified from ARM-PCR. TCRdb reanalysed the multiplex PCR reads using MiXCR and keeps one entry per CDR3 protein. The sample shows around 99,000 distinct CDR3 sequences, about 61% of them seen only once. No cell sorting was done before RNA was extracted from the tissue. The normal lung tissue was taken more than 3 cm from the tumor edge. The CDR3 sequence is 13 residues long. Germline V gives CDR1 SQVTM, CDR2 ANQGSEA. V was trimmed by 5 bases and J by 5 bases, leaving 15 bases between them.

The origin of this receptor is a man in his sixties with non-small cell lung cancer. This chain uses TRBV29-1 with TRBJ1-1, with D unclear. Sequencing was carried out using distant non-tumor lung tissue. Here the CDR3 DNA reads TGCAGCGTTACGGAAGGAAGAGAGACTGAAGCTTTCTTT. It codes for CSVTEGRETEAFF.